This TCR beta chain was identified during a study of blood T cell repertoires in COVID-19. Study overall: Whether acute or convalescent, the COVID-19 samples came from the United States, Italy and Spain. T cells, B-cell-depleted T cells, or PBMCs supplied cDNA or gDNA.

Libraries were prepared by immunoSEQ multiplex PCR; TCRdb keeps only in-frame clonotypes and omits some of them. The data show more than 120,000 clones, 75% to 90% seen once. Germline V gene lookup returns CDR1 SGHAT and CDR2 FQNNGV. With 0 bases removed from V and 2 bases from J, the gap between germline ends came to 8 bases. The CDR3 runs to 15 residues. V and J are TRBV11-2 and TRBJ1-3, with D perhaps TRBD1 (5 bases). The sample taken for sequencing was peripheral blood. This sequence originates from a man between 50 and 59 years old who had recovered from COVID-19. The CDR3 loop is CASSLDPGTGNTIYF. DNA for the CDR3: TGTGCCAGCAGCTTAGACCCAGGGACTGGAAACACCATATATTTT.